Here is one T cell receptor (beta chain) with its context. Its antigen is currently unknown. The entry originates in a study of shared clonotypes between healthy human individuals. Around 30,000 T cell genomes, or approximately 190 ng DNA, went into the sorted-subset replicate PCRs. The data were produced by immunoSEQ multiplex PCR, yet TCRdb's version contains in-frame clones alone and is incomplete. The sample contains 2 million to 2.5 million clones, 92% of which appear only once. Study-wide points: Non-shared clonotypes showed lower generation probabilities than clonotypes common to all four donors.

Germline loops: CDR1 MNHEY, CDR2 SVGAGI. The CDR3 runs 14 residues. The V gene end was trimmed by 2 bases and the J gene end by 7 bases; junction bases not matched to a gene: 8. The source of this sequence is a man between 18 and 35 years old in good health. Some clones in this sample may be carry-over from other donors' samples. The V call is TRBV6-5, the J call TRBJ2-7, with TRBD2 identical over 7 bases. Sample: naive CD4+ T cells from PBMCs. Regarding subset: CD45RA+ positively selected. The CDR3, as DNA: TGTGCCAGCAGTTACGTCGGCGGGAGTGGTGAGCAGTACTTC. Amino acids: CASSYVGGSGEQYF.